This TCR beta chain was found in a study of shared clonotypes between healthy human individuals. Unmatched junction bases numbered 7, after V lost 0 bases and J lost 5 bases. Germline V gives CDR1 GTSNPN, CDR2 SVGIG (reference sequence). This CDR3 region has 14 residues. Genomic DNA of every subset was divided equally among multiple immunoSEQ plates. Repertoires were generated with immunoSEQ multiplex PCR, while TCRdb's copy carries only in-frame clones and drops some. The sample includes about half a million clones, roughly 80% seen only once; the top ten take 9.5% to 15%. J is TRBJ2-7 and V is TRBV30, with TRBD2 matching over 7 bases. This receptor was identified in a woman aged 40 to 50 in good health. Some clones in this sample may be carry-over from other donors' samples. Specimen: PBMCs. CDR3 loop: CAWSVGLAVDEQYF. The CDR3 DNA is TGTGCCTGGAGTGTTGGGCTAGCGGTCGACGAGCAGTACTTC.